This TCR beta chain was captured by sequencing in a study of cytomegalovirus exposure and HLA in healthy donors. PCR amplification relied on 60 Vbeta primers (plus 13 Jbeta primers). TCRdb keeps only in-frame clones here, not all; method: immunoSEQ multiplex PCR. The sample includes over 150,000 clones, more than 70% of them seen just once. The germline gives CDR1 SGHRS, CDR2 YFSETQ. The CDR3 totals 14 residues. V shed 0 bases, J shed 4 bases, and the junction held 2 bases outside the gene matches. Study observations and caveats: Using a false discovery rate of 0.05, a later analysis showed that around 16,000 TCR beta sequences were associated with HLA alleles.

For this clone: Its specificity is unknown.

The clonotype comes from a woman in her forties in good health and CMV-seropositive. V is TRBV5-1 and J is TRBJ2-5, with TRBD2 identical over 8 bases. Sequencing was done on a sample of PBMCs. CDR3 in DNA: TGCGCCAGCAGCTTGGGAGCGGGGGCAGAGACCCAGTACTTC. Its protein product is CASSLGAGAETQYF.